The 3 T cell receptor beta chains given below trace back to one sample, sequenced in a study of blood T cell repertoires in COVID-19. The table came from immunoSEQ multiplex PCR; TCRdb's copy has only in-frame clones and leaves some out. This sample has about 230,000 clones, with around 78% found just once. Sequencing input: peripheral blood. These receptors were obtained from an older woman with active or convalescent COVID-19.

This rearrangement joins TRBV5-1 to TRBJ2-7; TRBD2 is a possible D gene (6 bases). The CDR3 has 15 amino acids. Germline loops: CDR1 SGHRS, CDR2 YFSETQ. V was shortened by 0 bases and J by 7 bases, with 17 bases between the two germline ends. CDR3 residues: CASSLGGGPSGEQYF. In DNA form, the CDR3 reads TGCGCCAGCAGCTTGGGAGGAGGGCCTTCGGGGGAGCAGTACTTC. Variable domain in full (rest from reference TRBV5-1 and TRBJ2-7): KAGVTQTPRYLIKTRGQQVTLSCSPISGHRSVSWYQQTPGQGLQFLFEYFSETQRNKGNFPGRFSGRQFSNSRSEMNVSTLELGDSALYLCASSLGGGPSGEQYFGPGTRLTVT.

This chain joins TRBV7-2 and TRBJ1-2, with 7 positions matching TRBD1. J was trimmed by 6 bases and V by 4 bases; bases with no gene match: 8. Germline V gene sequence: CDR1 SGHTA, CDR2 FQGNSA. The CDR3 runs 14 residues. CDR3 region: CASSSTGDLNGYTF. CDR3 nucleotides: TGTGCCAGCAGCTCCACAGGGGATTTGAATGGCTACACCTTC.

This chain joins TRBV11-3 and TRBJ1-1; D perhaps matches TRBD1 (6 bases). CDR1 SGHNT and CDR2 YENEEA come from the germline V gene. The CDR3 is 15 residues long. V lost 4 bases, J lost 0 bases, and 12 bases lay in between. The CDR3 region is CASSSGVGLNTEAFF. As DNA, the CDR3 is TGTGCCAGCAGCTCAGGGGTCGGATTGAACACTGAAGCTTTCTTT.